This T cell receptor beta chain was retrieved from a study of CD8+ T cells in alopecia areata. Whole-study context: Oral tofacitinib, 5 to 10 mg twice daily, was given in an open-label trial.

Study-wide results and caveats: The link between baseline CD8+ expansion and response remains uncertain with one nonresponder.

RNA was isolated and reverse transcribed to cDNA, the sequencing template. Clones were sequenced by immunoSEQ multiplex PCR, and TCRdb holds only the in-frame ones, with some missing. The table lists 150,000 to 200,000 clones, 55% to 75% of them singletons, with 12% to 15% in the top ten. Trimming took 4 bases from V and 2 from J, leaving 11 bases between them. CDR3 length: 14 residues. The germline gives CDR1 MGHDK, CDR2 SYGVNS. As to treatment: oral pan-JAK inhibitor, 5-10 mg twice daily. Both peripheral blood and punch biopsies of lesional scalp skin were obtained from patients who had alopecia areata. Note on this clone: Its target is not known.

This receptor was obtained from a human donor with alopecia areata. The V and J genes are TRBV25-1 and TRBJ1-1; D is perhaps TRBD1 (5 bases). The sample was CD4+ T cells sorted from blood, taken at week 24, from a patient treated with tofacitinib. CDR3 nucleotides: TGTGCCAGCAGTGCGAGCGGGGCCAACACTGAAGCTTTCTTT. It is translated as CASSASGANTEAFF.